This T cell receptor beta chain is drawn from a study of CD8 T cells in ankylosing spondylitis. The study's findings and limits: Clones tied to disease were said to be significantly enriched in matched ankylosing spondylitis synovial fluid.

The length of the CDR3 is 12 residues. Trimming shortened V by 4 bases and J by 6 bases, and 9 bases separated the two germline ends. Germline lookup yields CDR1 SGHKS and CDR2 YYEKEE (reference sequence). This clonotype was found a few times. Antigen unknown. TCRdb passed the 5' RACE reads through MiXCR, listing each CDR3 protein once. The sample consists of about 360,000 distinct CDR3 sequences, around 20% of them appearing once. This TCR came from a male donor with ankylosing spondylitis or in good health (not recorded which). This chain links TRBV5-5 with TRBJ2-3; no reliable D call. Sequencing was done on a sample of blood, either unsorted or a sorted T cell fraction (not recorded which). The CDR3: CASSPWWDTQYF. Here the CDR3 DNA reads TGTGCCAGCAGCCCTTGGTGGGATACGCAGTATTTT.